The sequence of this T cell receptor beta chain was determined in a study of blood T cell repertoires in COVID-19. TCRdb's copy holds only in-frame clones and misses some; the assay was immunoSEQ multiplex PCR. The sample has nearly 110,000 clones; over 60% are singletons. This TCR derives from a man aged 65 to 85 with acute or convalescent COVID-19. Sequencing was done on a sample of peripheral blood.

As DNA, the CDR3 is TGCAGCGTGGGCGATGGGACTGATGGGGGTGGCTACACCTTC. This sequence encodes CSVGDGTDGGGYTF. The chain joins TRBV29-1 to TRBJ1-2, with a weak D call TRBD1 (5 bases). The CDR3 spans 14 residues. With 6 bases removed from V and 7 bases from J, the gap between germline ends came to 21 bases. Per the germline V gene, CDR1 is SQVTM and CDR2 is ANQGSEA.